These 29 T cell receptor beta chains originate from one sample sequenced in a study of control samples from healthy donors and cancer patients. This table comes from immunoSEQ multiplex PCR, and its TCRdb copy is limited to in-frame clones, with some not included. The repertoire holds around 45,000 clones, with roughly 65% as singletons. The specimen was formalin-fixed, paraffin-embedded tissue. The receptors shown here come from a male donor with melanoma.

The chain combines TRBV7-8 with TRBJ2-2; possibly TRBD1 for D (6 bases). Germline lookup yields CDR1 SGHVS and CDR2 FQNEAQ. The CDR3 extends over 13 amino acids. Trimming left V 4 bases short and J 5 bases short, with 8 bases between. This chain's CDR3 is CASSSGVTGELFF. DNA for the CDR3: TGTGCCAGCAGCTCAGGGGTTACCGGGGAGCTGTTTTTT.

CDR3 DNA sequence: TGTGCCAGCACCCCTAACCCCCTTTCTGGCACAGATACGCAGTATTTT. Protein: CASTPNPLSGTDTQYF. The genes are TRBV9 and TRBJ2-3; D not certain. The V end lost 6 bases, the J end lost 1 base, and 18 bases lay between the germline ends. Germline assignment: CDR1 SGDLS and CDR2 YYNGEE. This CDR3 region has 16 residues.

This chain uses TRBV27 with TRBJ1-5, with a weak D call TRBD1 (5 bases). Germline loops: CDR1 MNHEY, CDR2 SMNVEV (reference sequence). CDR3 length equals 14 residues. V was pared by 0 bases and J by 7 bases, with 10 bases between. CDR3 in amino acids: CASSLSMGDQPQHF. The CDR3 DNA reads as TGTGCCAGCAGTTTATCGATGGGGGACCAGCCCCAGCATTTT.

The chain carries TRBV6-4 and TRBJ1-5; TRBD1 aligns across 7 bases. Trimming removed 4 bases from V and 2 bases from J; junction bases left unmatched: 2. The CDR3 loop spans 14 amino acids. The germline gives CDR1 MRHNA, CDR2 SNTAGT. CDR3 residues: CASSATGGNQPQHF. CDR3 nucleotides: TGTGCCAGCAGTGCTACAGGGGGCAATCAGCCCCAGCATTTT.

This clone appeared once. The DNA for the CDR3 is TGTGCCAGCAGTGATAGGGTCAGCCGCTCTGGGGCCAACGTCCTGACTTTC. Its protein is CASSDRVSRSGANVLTF. The rearrangement joins TRBV2 to TRBJ2-6; the D is unclear. With 3 bases removed from V and 0 bases from J, the gap between germline ends came to 12 bases. The CDR3 covers 17 residues. Germline V gene data show CDR1 as SNHLY and CDR2 as FYNNEI.

Here the CDR3 reads CASSDRDRALGTQYF. CDR3 coding DNA: TGTGCCAGCAGCGACCGGGACAGGGCCTTGGGGACCCAGTACTTC. The chain uses TRBV6-5 and TRBJ2-5; 9 nucleotides align to TRBD1. The CDR3 has 15 residues. CDR1 is MNHEY and CDR2 is SVGAGI in the germline V gene. V lost 6 bases to trimming and J lost 7 bases; unmatched junction nucleotides: 12.

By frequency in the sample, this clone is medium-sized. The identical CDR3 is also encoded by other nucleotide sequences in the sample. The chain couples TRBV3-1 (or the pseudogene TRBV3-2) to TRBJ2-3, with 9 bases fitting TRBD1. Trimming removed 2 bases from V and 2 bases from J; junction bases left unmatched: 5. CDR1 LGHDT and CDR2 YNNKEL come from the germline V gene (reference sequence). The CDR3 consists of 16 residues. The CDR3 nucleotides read TGTGCCAGCAGCCAATGGGACAGGGCCTCCACAGATACGCAGTATTTT. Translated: CASSQWDRASTDTQYF.

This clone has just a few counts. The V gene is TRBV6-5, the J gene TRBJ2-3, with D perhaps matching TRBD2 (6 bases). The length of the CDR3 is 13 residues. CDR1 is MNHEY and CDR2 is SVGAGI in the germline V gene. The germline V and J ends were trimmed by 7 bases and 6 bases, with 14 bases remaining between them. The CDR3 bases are TGTGCCAGCACCAGCGGGCCGGGGGATACGCAGTATTTT. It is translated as CASTSGPGDTQYF.

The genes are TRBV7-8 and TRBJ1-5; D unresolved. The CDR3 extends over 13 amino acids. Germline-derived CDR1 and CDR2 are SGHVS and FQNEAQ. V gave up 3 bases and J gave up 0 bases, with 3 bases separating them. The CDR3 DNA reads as TGTGCCAGCAGCTTTAATAGCAATCAGCCCCAGCATTTT. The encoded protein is CASSFNSNQPQHF.

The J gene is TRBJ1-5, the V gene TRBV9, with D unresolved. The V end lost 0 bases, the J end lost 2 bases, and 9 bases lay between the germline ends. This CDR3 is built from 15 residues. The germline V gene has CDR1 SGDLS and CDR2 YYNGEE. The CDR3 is CASSVDLGGNQPQHF. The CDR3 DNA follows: TGTGCCAGCAGCGTAGACCTTGGGGGCAATCAGCCCCAGCATTTT.

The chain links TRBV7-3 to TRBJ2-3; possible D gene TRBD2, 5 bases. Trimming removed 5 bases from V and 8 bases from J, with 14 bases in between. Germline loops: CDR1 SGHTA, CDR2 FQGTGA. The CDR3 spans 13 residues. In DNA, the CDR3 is TGTGCCAGCAGCATAAACGAGGGTGTTACGCAGTATTTT. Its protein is CASSINEGVTQYF.

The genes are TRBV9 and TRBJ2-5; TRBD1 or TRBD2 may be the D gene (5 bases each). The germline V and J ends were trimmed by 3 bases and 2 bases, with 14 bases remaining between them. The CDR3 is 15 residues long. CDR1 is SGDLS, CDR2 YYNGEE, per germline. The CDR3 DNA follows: TGTGCCAGCAGCGCCTACGGGGCCCTACAAGAGACCCAGTACTTC. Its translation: CASSAYGALQETQYF. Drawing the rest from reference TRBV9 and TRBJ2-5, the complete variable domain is DSGVTQTPKHLITATGQRVTLRCSPRSGDLSVYWYQQSLDQGLQFLIQYYNGEERAKGNILERFSAQQFPDLHSELNLSSLELGDSALYFCASSAYGALQETQYFGPGTRLLVL.

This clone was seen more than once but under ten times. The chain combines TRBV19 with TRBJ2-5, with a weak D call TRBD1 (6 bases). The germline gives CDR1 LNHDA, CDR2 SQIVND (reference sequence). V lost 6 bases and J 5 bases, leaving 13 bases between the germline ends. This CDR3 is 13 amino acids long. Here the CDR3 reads CASSSRGWETQYF. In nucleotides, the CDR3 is TGTGCCAGTAGCTCCAGGGGATGGGAGACCCAGTACTTC.

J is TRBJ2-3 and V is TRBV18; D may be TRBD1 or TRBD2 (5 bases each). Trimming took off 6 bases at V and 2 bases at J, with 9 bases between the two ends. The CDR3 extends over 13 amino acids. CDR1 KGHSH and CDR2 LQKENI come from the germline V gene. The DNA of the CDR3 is TGTGCCAGCTCGGGGGAGCTCACAGATACGCAGTATTTT. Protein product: CASSGELTDTQYF.

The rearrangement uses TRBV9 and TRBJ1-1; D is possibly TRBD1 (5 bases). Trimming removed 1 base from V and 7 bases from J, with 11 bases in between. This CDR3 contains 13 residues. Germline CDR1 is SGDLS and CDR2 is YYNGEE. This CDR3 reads CASSVREGSEAFF. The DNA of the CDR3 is TGTGCCAGCAGCGTAAGGGAGGGGAGTGAAGCTTTCTTT.

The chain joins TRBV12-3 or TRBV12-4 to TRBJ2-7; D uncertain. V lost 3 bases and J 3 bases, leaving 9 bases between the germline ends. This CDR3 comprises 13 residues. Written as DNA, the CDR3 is TGTGCCAGCAGTTTTGCCCGAGACTACGAGCAGTACTTC. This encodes CASSFARDYEQYF.

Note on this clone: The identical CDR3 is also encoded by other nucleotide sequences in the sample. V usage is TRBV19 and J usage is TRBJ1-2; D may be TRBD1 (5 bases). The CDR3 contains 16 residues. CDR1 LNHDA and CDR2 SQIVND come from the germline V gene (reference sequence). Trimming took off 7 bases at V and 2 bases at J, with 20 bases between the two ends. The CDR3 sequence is CASTLRPGGKNYGYTF. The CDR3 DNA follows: TGTGCCAGTACCCTGCGCCCGGGGGGGAAAAACTATGGCTACACCTTC.

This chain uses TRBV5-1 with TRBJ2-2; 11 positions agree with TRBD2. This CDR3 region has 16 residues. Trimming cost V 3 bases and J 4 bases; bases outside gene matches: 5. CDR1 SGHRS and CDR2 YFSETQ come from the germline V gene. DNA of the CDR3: TGCGCCAGCAGCTCGCTAGCGGGAGGAAGCACCGGGGAGCTGTTTTTT. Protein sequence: CASSSLAGGSTGELFF.

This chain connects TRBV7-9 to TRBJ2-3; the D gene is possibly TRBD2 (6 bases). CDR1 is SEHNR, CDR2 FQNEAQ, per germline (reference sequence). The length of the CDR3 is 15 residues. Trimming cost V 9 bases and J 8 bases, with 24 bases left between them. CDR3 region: CASTPRGGARVTQYF. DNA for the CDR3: TGTGCCAGTACCCCCCGGGGCGGGGCCCGGGTTACGCAGTATTTT.

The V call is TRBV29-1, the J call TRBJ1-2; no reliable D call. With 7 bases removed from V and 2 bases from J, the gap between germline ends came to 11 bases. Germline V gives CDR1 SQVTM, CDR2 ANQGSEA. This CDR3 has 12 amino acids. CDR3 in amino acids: CSALAANYGYTF. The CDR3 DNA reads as TGCAGCGCTTTGGCGGCCAACTATGGCTACACCTTC. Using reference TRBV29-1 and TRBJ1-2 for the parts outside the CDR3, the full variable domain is SAVISQKPSRDICQRGTSLTIQCQVDSQVTMMFWYRQQPGQSLTLIATANQGSEATYESGFVIDKFPISRPNLTFSTLTVSNMSPEDSSIYLCSALAANYGYTFGSGTRLTVV.

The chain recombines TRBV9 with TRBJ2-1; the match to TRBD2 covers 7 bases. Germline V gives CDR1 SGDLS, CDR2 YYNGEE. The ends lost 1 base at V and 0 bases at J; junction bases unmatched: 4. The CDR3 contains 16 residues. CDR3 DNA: TGTGCCAGCAGCGTAATGGGGGAGGGCTCCTACAATGAGCAGTTCTTC. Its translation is CASSVMGEGSYNEQFF.

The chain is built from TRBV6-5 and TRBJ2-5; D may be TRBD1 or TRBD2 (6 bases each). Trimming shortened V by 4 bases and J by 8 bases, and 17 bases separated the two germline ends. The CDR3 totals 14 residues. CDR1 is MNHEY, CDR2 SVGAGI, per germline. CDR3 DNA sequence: TGTGCCAGCAGTTGGGGTCGGGGGCAGACAACCCAGTACTTC. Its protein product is CASSWGRGQTTQYF.

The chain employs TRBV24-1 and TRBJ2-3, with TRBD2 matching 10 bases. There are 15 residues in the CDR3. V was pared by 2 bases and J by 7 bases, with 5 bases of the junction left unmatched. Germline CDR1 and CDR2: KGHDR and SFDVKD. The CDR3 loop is CATSDYRTSGNTQYF. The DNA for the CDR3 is TGTGCCACCAGTGATTACCGGACTAGCGGAAATACGCAGTATTTT.

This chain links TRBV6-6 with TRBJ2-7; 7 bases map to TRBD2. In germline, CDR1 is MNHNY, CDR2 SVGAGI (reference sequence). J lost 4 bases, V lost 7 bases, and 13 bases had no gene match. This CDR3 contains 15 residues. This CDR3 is CASTNTPRGGYEQYF. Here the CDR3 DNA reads TGTGCCAGCACCAATACCCCAAGGGGAGGGTACGAGCAGTACTTC.

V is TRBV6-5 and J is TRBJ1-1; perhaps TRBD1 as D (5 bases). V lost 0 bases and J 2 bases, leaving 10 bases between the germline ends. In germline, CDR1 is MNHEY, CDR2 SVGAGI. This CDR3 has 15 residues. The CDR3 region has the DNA TGTGCCAGCAGTTACTCGGCGGGGCCCAACACTGAAGCTTTCTTT. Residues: CASSYSAGPNTEAFF.

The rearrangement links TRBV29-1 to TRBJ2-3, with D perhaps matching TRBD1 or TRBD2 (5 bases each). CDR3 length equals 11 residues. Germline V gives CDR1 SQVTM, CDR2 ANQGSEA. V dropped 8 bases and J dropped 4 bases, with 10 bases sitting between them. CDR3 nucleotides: TGCAGCTCCGGGGCGGCAGATACGCAGTATTTT. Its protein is CSSGAADTQYF.

CDR3 sequence: CASSQAGLAGGAGELFF. The DNA for the CDR3 is TGTGCCAGCAGCCAAGCCGGGCTAGCGGGAGGCGCCGGGGAGCTGTTTTTT. The chain carries TRBV3-1 (or the pseudogene TRBV3-2) and TRBJ2-2, with 11 nucleotides matching TRBD2. The germline CDR1 and CDR2 sequences are LGHDT and YNNKEL (reference sequence). CDR3 length equals 17 residues. V dropped 1 base and J dropped 6; count of bases not matched to a gene: 7.

The CDR3 loop is CASSLREGPYEQYF. The CDR3 DNA reads TGTGCCAGCAGTTTAAGGGAGGGTCCCTACGAGCAGTACTTC. J is TRBJ2-7 and V is TRBV9, with 7 bases aligning to TRBD2. CDR1 SGDLS and CDR2 YYNGEE come from the germline V gene. The CDR3 loop spans 14 amino acids. The V segment lost 5 bases and the J segment 2 bases; nucleotides outside the gene matches: 7.

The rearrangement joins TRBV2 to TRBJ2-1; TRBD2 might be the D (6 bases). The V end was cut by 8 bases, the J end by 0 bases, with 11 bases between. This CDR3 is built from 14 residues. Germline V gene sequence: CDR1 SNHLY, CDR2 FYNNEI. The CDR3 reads CASRGGSSYNEQFF. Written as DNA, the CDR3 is TGTGCCAGCCGTGGGGGGTCCTCCTACAATGAGCAGTTCTTC.